This T cell receptor beta chain emerged from a study of blood T cells in healthy people across ages (dated by TCRdb to about 2015). As for the study more broadly: In model experiments, roughly one uniquely barcoded TCR beta cDNA molecule per two T cells was captured by template switching. The study measured age-related changes in TCR beta repertoire diversity using deep sequencing normalized with unique cDNA molecular identifiers. For two donors (one aged 18 to 30 and one aged 80 or older), the study analyzed two additional independent replicas of 1 million unique cDNA reads from the same blood draw. The donors were split into four age groups: young (average about 16 years), middle-aged (more than 35), aged (62) and long-lived (roughly 77). To avoid experimental bias, donors of different ages were randomly spread across the sequencing lanes. Overall results and qualifications from the work: Compared with the aged group, more naive CD4+ T cells, fewer expanded clones and increased TCR diversity were shown by the long-lived group, suggesting age selection. Estimates of total diversity based on one million sequenced T cells were regarded as lower bounds and as underestimates. As age increased, observed TCR beta diversity per million T cells dropped in a roughly linear way, and a significant reduction was already evident by age about 40. The percentage of naive T cells measured by flow cytometry correlated strongly with observed TCR beta diversity. Because profiling used bulk unsorted PBMCs, naive and antigen-experienced compartments could not be compared conclusively. Because the CMV infection status of the donors was unknown, age-related changes in expanded clonotypes may potentially have been confounded.

Systemically healthy Caucasian individuals from Russia, 39 in total and aged about 6 to 90 years, were included as donors. Approximately 10 milliliters of peripheral blood were collected from each donor into EDTA-treated Vacutainer tubes. Ficoll-Paque density-gradient centrifugation was used to isolate PBMCs, with at least 7 million obtained per sample. Total RNA was extracted from PBMCs with Trizol reagent, with at least 5 micrograms obtained per sample. For every donor, an aliquot of PBMCs went through flow cytometry to measure the percentages of naive CD45RAhigh/CD27high T cells. The library was made by 5' RACE. Sequencing used an Illumina HiSeq 2500. A second PCR of about 7 to 12 cycles was performed with a sample-barcoded 5' primer and a J-beta primer mix. A unique molecular identifier was introduced onto each TCR beta cDNA molecule by a template-switch 5' adaptor carrying 12 random nucleotides. Each sample yielded at least 2.5 million CDR3-containing paired-end reads. First-strand cDNA synthesis was performed from all RNA using the Mint cDNA synthesis kit, with priming by a TRBC-specific oligonucleotide. After uracil-DNA glycosylase treatment, a first 18-cycle PCR used universal primers M1SS and BC2_uni_R on all cDNA. Turning to the authors' computational methods: For normalization, 1 million high-quality reads, each with a distinct molecular identifier, were randomly selected from each sample. Reads with shared molecular identifiers were discarded instead of being binned into consensus sequences. CDR3 identification, clonotype clustering and error correction used MiTCR with a Q25 quality threshold and the strictest error-elimination algorithm. Lower-bound total TCR beta diversity was estimated with a nonparametric unseen species model using Euler transformation. The public sequencing data were trimmed at Q25 with fastp and processed into clonotypes with MiXCR by TCRdb, which kept only in-frame beta chains. Entries that share a CDR3 protein sequence are merged under the most common genes and DNA. The authors' filters were not applied to this entry. The sample table lists fewer than 1,000,000 distinct CDR3 sequences, around 43% of them with a count of one. The ten largest account for nearly 20% of the sample.

For CDR1 and CDR2, the germline V gene (reference sequence) lists GTSNPN and SVGIG. Cut back by 5 bases and 4 bases, the V and J ends lie 9 bases apart. Counted from cysteine to phenylalanine, this CDR3 has 12 amino acids. CDR3 DNA is the only sequence kept; it has 36 bases, read in frame from the first base. Remarks on this clonotype: The antigen it binds to is not known. There are no base qualities to consult, and no much larger clone falls within one base.

The clonotype was recovered from a man between 60 and 70 years old in good health. Sequencing input: blood. This chain joins TRBV30 to TRBJ1-5; TRBD1 could be the D gene, as 6 bases match. The CDR3 loop reads CAWGQPNQPQHF. The sequenced DNA: TGTGCCTGGGGACAGCCGAATCAGCCCCAGCATTTT. The full variable domain, completed from the reference TRBV30 and TRBJ1-5 proteins outside the CDR3, reads SQTIHQWPATLVQPVGSPLSLECTVEGTSNPNLYWYRQAAGRGLQLLFYSVGIGQISSEVPQNLSASRPQDRQFILSSKKLLLSDSGFYLCAWGQPNQPQHFGDGTRLSIL.